This T cell receptor beta chain was recovered during a study of chemoradiotherapy in HPV16-positive cancers. Broader study findings: Only two HPV16-positive patients supplied the functional HPV-specificity definition. Candidate HPV-specific clones and E7-related TCR motifs grew in tumor during treatment.

Profiling relied on immunoSEQ multiplex PCR, and the TCRdb table lists in-frame clones only, not all of them. The table lists about 6,600 clones, less than 80% of them singletons. As regards this clone: What it binds is not known.

Repeated repertoire sampling spanned the course of chemoradiotherapy. Here the sequenced sample was tumor tissue, taken from a patient who underwent chemoradiotherapy. The sequence was collected from a human donor with HPV-associated anogenital cancer.

CDR3 nucleotides: TGTGCCATCAGCGCTAGGGAGGGGCGGACAGATCACGAGCAGTACTTC. Translation gives CAISAREGRTDHEQYF. The chain combines TRBV10-3 with TRBJ2-7; tentatively, D is TRBD2 (7 bases). V was clipped by 6 bases and J by 5 bases, with 23 bases between them. This CDR3 has 16 amino acids. Germline V gene sequence: CDR1 ENHRY, CDR2 SYGVKD.